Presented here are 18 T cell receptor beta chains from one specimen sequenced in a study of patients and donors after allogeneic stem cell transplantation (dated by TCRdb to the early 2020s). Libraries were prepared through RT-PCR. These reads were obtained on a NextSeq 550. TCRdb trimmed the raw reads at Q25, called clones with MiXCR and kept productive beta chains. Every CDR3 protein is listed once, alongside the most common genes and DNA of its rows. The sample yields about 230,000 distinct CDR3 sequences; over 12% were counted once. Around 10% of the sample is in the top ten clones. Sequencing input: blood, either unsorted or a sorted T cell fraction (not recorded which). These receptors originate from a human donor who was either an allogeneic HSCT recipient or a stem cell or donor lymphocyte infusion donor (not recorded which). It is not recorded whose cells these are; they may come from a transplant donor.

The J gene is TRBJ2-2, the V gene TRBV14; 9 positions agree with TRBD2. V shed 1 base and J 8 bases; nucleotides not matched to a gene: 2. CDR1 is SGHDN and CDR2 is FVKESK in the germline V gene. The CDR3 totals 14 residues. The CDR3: CASSQALAGGELFF. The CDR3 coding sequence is TGTGCCAGCAGCCAAGCACTAGCGGGTGGGGAGCTGTTTTTT.

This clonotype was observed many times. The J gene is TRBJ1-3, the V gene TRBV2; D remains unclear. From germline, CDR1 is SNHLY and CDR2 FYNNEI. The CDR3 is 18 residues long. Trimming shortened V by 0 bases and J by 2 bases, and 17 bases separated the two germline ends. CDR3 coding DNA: TGTGCCAGCAGTGAAGCGCTCCTAACTCGAGGGACTGGAAACACCATATATTTT. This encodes CASSEALLTRGTGNTIYF.

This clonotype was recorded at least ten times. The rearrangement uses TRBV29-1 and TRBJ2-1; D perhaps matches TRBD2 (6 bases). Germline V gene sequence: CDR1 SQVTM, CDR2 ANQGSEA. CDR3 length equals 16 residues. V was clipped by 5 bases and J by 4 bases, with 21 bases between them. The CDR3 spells CSVQGDIAETYNEQFF. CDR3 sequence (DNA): TGCAGCGTTCAAGGGGATATAGCGGAAACGTACAATGAGCAGTTCTTC.

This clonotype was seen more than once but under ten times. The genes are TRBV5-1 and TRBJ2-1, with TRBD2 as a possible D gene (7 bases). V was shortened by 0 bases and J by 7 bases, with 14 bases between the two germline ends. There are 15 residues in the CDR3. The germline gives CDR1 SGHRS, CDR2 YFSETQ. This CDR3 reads CASSLEAGASNEQFF. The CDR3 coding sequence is TGCGCCAGCAGCTTGGAGGCGGGGGCGAGTAATGAGCAGTTCTTC.

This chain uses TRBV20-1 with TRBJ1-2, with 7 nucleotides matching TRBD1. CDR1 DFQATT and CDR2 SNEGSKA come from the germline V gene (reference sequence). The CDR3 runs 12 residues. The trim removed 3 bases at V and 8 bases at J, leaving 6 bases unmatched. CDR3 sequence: CSARTGWYGYTF. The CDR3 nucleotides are TGCAGTGCTAGGACAGGGTGGTACGGCTACACCTTC.

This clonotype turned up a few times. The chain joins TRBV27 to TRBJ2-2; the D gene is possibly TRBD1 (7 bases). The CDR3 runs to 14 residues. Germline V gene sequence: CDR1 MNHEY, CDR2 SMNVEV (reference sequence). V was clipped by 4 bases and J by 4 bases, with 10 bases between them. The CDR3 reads CASSSQGGTGELFF. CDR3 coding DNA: TGTGCCAGCAGTTCCCAGGGGGGCACCGGGGAGCTGTTTTTT.

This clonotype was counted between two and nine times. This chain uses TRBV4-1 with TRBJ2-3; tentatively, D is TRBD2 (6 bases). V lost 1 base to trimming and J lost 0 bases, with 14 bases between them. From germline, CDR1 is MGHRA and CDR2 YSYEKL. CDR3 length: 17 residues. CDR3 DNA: TGCGCCAGCAGCCAAGTGTTGGCTAGCGTTAGCACAGATACGCAGTATTTT. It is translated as CASSQVLASVSTDTQYF.

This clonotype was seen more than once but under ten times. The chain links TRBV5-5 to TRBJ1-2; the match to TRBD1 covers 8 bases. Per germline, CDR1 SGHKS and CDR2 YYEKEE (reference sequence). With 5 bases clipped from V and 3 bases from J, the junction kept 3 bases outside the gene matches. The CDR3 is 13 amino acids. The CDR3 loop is CASRPTGDYGYTF. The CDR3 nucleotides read TGTGCCAGCAGACCGACAGGGGACTATGGCTACACCTTC.

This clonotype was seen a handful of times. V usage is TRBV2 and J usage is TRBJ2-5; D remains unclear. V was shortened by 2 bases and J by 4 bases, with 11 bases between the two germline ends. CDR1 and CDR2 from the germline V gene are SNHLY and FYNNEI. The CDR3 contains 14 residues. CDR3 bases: TGTGCCAGCAGTGAATCACAGATGGGAGAGACCCAGTACTTC. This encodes CASSESQMGETQYF.

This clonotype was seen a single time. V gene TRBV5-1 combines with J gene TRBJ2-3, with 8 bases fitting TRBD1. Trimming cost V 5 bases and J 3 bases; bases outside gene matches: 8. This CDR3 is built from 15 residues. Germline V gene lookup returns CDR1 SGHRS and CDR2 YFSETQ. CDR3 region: CASRTEQGATDTQYF. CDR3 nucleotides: TGCGCCAGCAGAACAGAGCAGGGGGCGACAGATACGCAGTATTTT.

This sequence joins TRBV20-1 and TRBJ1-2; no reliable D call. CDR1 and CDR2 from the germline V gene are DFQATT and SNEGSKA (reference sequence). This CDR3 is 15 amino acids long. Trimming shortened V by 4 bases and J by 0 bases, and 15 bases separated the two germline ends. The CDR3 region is CSAINPGLANYGYTF. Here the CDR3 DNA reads TGCAGTGCTATTAATCCGGGATTAGCTAACTATGGCTACACCTTC.

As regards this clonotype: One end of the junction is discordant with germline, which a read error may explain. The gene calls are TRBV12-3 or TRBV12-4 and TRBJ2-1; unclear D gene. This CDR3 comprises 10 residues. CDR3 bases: TGTGCCAGCAGTCTGAATGGGCAGTTCTTC. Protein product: CASSLNGQFF.

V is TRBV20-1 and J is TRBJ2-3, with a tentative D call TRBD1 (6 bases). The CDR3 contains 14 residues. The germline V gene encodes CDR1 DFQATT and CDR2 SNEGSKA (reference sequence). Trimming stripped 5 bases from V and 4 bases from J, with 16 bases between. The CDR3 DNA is TGCAGTGCTGTGGAACAGGGTTGGGCAGATACGCAGTATTTT. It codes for CSAVEQGWADTQYF.

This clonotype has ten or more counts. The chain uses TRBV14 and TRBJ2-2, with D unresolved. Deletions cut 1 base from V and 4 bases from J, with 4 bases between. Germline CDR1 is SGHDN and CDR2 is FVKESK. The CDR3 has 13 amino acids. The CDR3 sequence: CASSQGLTGELFF. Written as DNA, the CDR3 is TGTGCCAGCAGCCAAGGCCTCACCGGGGAGCTGTTTTTT.

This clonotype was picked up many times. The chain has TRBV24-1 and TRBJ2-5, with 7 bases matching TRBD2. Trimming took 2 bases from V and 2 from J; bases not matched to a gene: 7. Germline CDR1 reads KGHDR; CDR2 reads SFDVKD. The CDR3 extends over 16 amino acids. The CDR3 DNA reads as TGTGCCACCAGTGATTATCGAGCGGGAAAACAAGAGACCCAGTACTTC. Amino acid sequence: CATSDYRAGKQETQYF.

The CDR3 spells CASSQRLQANQPQHF. The CDR3, as DNA: TGCGCCAGCAGCCAGCGACTACAGGCGAATCAGCCCCAGCATTTT. The chain joins TRBV4-1 to TRBJ1-5; a weak D match, TRBD1 (5 bases). The length of the CDR3 is 15 residues. Germline V CDR1 and CDR2: MGHRA, YSYEKL. With 3 bases removed from V and 4 bases from J, the gap between germline ends came to 13 bases.

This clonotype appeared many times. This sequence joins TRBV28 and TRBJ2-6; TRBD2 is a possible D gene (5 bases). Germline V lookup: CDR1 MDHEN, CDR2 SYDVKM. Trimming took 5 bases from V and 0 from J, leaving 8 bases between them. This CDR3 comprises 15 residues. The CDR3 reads CASSSGGSGANVLTF. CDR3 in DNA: TGTGCCAGCAGTAGCGGAGGCTCTGGGGCCAACGTCCTGACTTTC. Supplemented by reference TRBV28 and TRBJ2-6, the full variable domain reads DVKVTQSSRYLVKRTGEKVFLECVQDMDHENMFWYRQDPGLGLRLIYFSYDVKMKEKGDIPEGYSVSREKKERFSLILESASTNQTSMYLCASSSGGSGANVLTFGAGSRLTVL.

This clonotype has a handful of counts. The CDR3, as DNA: TGTGCCAGACAGCGGCATCCTAGCACAGATACGCAGTATTTT. It encodes CARQRHPSTDTQYF. This chain joins TRBV12-3 or TRBV12-4 and TRBJ2-3, with a possible D match to TRBD2 (5 bases). The CDR3 runs 14 residues. Trimming removed 9 bases from V and 0 bases from J, with 13 bases in between.